This T cell receptor (beta chain) was captured by sequencing in a study of healthy donors' naive CD4 and CD8 T cells. A linear amplification protocol produced the TCR libraries from roughly 480 ng of total RNA. From the reads, TCRdb called clonotypes with MiXCR, one entry per CDR3 protein. The table records 180,000 or so distinct CDR3 sequences, 74% of them present only once. The germline V gene encodes CDR1 SGHTA and CDR2 FQGNSA. The CDR3 is 15 residues long. The V and J ends lost 1 base and 6 bases respectively, with 13 bases between them. This chain joins TRBV7-2 and TRBJ2-1; either TRBD1 or TRBD2 may fit D (5 bases each). The sequenced material came from naive CD4+ and CD8+ T cells sorted from blood, pooled from several donors. The clonotype comes from a pool of human donors in good health; the sample pools cells from several healthy donors. The CDR3 sequence is CASSLDAGAANEQFF. CDR3 DNA sequence: TGTGCCAGCAGCTTAGACGCCGGGGCGGCCAATGAGCAGTTCTTC. Drawing the rest from reference TRBV7-2 and TRBJ2-1, the complete variable domain is GAGVSQSPSNKVTEKGKDVELRCDPISGHTALYWYRQSLGQGLEFLIYFQGNSAPDKSGLPSDRFSAERTGGSVSTLTIQRTQQEDSAVYLCASSLDAGAANEQFFGPGTRLTVL.